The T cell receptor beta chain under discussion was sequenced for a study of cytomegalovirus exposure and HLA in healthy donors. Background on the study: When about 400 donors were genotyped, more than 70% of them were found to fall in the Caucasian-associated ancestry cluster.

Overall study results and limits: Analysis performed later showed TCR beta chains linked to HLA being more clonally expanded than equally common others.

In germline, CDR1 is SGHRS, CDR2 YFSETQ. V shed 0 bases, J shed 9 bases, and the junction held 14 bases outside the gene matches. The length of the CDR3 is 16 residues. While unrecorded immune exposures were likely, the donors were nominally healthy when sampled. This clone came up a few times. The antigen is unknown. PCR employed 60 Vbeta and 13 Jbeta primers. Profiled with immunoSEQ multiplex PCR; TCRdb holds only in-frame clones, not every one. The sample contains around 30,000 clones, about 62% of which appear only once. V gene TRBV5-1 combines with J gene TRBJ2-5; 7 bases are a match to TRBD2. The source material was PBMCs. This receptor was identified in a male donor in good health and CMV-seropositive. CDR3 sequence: CASSLVAGEGARAQYF. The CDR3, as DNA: TGCGCCAGCAGCTTGGTGGCGGGAGAAGGGGCAAGGGCCCAGTACTTC.